The 27 T cell receptor beta chains below all came from one sample that was sequenced in a study of T cells after yellow fever vaccination. TCRdb reprocessed the 5' RACE reads with MiXCR, giving one entry per CDR3 protein. The table has about 240,000 distinct CDR3 sequences, less than 9% seen once. Sample: CD4+ T cells sorted from PBMCs, taken 15 days after the yellow fever booster vaccination. Source of these receptors: a man younger than 45 who received the YFV17D yellow fever vaccine.

This clonotype was seen ten or more times. The chain links TRBV5-1 to TRBJ2-1; D is unclear. The CDR3 covers 12 residues. Germline V gene lookup returns CDR1 SGHRS and CDR2 YFSETQ. V lost 4 bases and J lost 7, with 9 bases in between. CDR3 protein: CASSRNSNEQFF. As DNA, the CDR3 is TGCGCCAGCAGCCGAAATAGTAATGAGCAGTTCTTC.

There are a few counts of this clonotype. The gene calls are TRBV24-1 and TRBJ2-1, with 8 bases that match TRBD2. V shed 1 base and J 8 bases; nucleotides not matched to a gene: 12. This CDR3 region has 17 residues. Per germline, CDR1 KGHDR and CDR2 SFDVKD. Here the CDR3 DNA reads TGTGCCACCAGTGATTTCGGGGGGGCGGGAAATCTGGATGAGCAGTTCTTC. Translation: CATSDFGGAGNLDEQFF.

The sample holds many counts of this clonotype. The CDR3 DNA is TGTGCCACCCGACCGATATCTAACAATCAGCCCCAGCATTTT. This codes for CATRPISNNQPQHF. The J gene is TRBJ1-5, the V gene TRBV6-2 or TRBV6-3; D is unclear. The V end was cut by 10 bases, the J end by 3 bases, with 16 bases between. The CDR3 runs to 14 residues. Germline loops: CDR1 MNHEY, CDR2 SVGEGT.

This clonotype has a handful of counts. CDR3 region: CASNKGASYNEQFF. The DNA for the CDR3 is TGCGCCAGCAATAAGGGTGCGTCCTACAATGAGCAGTTCTTC. The J gene is TRBJ2-1, the V gene TRBV5-1; D is undetermined. V was trimmed by 6 bases and J by 1 base, leaving 11 bases between them. The CDR3 runs 14 residues. Germline V gene lookup returns CDR1 SGHRS and CDR2 YFSETQ.

V usage is TRBV3-1 and J usage is TRBJ2-3; D perhaps matches TRBD2 (5 bases). The CDR3 totals 14 residues. Germline V gene data show CDR1 as LGHDT and CDR2 as YNNKEL (reference sequence). Trimming left V 0 bases short and J 8 bases short, with 12 bases between. DNA of the CDR3: TGTGCCAGCAGCCAAGATAGGTACGGGGTTACGCAGTATTTT. It encodes CASSQDRYGVTQYF.

This clonotype has a count of ten or more. The rearrangement links TRBV11-2 to TRBJ1-6; D is ambiguous. Germline lookup yields CDR1 SGHAT and CDR2 FQNNGV. This CDR3 region has 13 residues. The V gene lost 5 bases and the J gene lost 7 bases, with 9 bases spanning the gap. CDR3 bases: TGTGCCAGCAGCCACGAACCGAATTCACCCCTCCACTTT. Protein sequence: CASSHEPNSPLHF.

The rearrangement uses TRBV20-1 and TRBJ1-5, with D maybe TRBD1 (5 bases). This CDR3 is built from 13 residues. V dropped 7 bases and J dropped 10 bases, with 20 bases sitting between them. CDR1 and CDR2 (germline): DFQATT, SNEGSKA (reference sequence). The CDR3 reads CSVSRSEQAPQHF. In nucleotides, the CDR3 is TGCAGTGTCAGCCGCTCAGAACAGGCACCCCAGCATTTT.

This clonotype was counted ten times or more. The rearrangement joins TRBV6-2 or TRBV6-3 to TRBJ2-1, with TRBD2 identical over 13 bases. The CDR3 contains 15 residues. With V trimmed by 5 bases and J by 8 bases, 6 bases remained unmatched. The germline gives CDR1 MNHEY, CDR2 SVGEGT. The CDR3 sequence: CASSRGLAGRYEQFF. For the CDR3, the DNA is TGTGCCAGCAGTCGGGGACTAGCGGGACGGTATGAGCAGTTCTTC.

The rearrangement joins TRBV29-1 to TRBJ2-1, with TRBD2 identical over 9 bases. The germline V gene encodes CDR1 SQVTM and CDR2 ANQGSEA. The trim removed 5 bases at V and 4 bases at J, leaving 9 bases unmatched. The CDR3 totals 15 residues. The CDR3 loop reads CSVSLRLAEYNEQFF. In nucleotides, the CDR3 is TGCAGCGTTTCCCTGAGACTAGCGGAATACAATGAGCAGTTCTTC.

This clonotype was picked up a small number of times. J is TRBJ2-7 and V is TRBV27, with a weak D call TRBD2 (5 bases). This CDR3 has 16 amino acids. Trimming shortened V by 4 bases and J by 10 bases, and 26 bases separated the two germline ends. Germline CDR1 reads MNHEY; CDR2 reads SMNVEV (reference sequence). DNA of the CDR3: TGTGCCAGCAGTTCGAGCGGACGGGGATTCCTACGAGATCAGTACTTC. Its translation: CASSSSGRGFLRDQYF.

The V gene is TRBV6-2 or TRBV6-3, the J gene TRBJ2-1; 7 positions match TRBD1. The trim removed 5 bases at V and 9 bases at J, leaving 13 bases unmatched. The CDR3 runs to 15 residues. CDR1 is MNHEY, CDR2 SVGEGT, per germline. CDR3 DNA sequence: TGTGCCAGCAGTAATTACAGGGGCCCGAGGACTGAGCAGTTCTTC. Translated, it gives CASSNYRGPRTEQFF.

This clonotype was seen more than once but under ten times. The chain has TRBV20-1 and TRBJ2-1; D is unresolved. The V end lost 6 bases, the J end lost 0 bases, and 6 bases lay between the germline ends. CDR1 DFQATT and CDR2 SNEGSKA come from the germline V gene (reference sequence). The CDR3 is 12 residues long. The CDR3 sequence is CSAGDSYNEQFF. CDR3 DNA: TGCAGTGCGGGTGACTCCTACAATGAGCAGTTCTTC.

The gene calls are TRBV20-1 and TRBJ2-7; 9 bases are a match to TRBD2. Germline CDR1 and CDR2: DFQATT and SNEGSKA (reference sequence). After removal of 3 bases from V and 0 bases from J, the junction contained 9 bases not matched to a gene. The CDR3 is made up of 16 amino acids. CDR3 protein: CSASSSSGASSYEQYF. As DNA, the CDR3 is TGCAGTGCTAGTAGTTCTAGCGGGGCCAGCTCCTACGAGCAGTACTTC.

The chain combines TRBV20-1 with TRBJ2-3, with TRBD2 matching over 16 bases. Losses at the gene ends were 3 bases for V and 6 bases for J; bases not matched to a gene: 18. Germline CDR1 and CDR2: DFQATT and SNEGSKA (reference sequence). The length of the CDR3 is 20 residues. As DNA, the CDR3 is TGCAGTGCTAGTCAACCGCCGGGACTAGCGGGAGGGTCTAATTCGGATACGCAGTATTTT. Protein product: CSASQPPGLAGGSNSDTQYF.

This clonotype came up a few times. A read error may produce the germline difference seen at one junction end. The rearrangement uses TRBV9 and TRBJ2-2; 7 nucleotides align to TRBD2. Germline assignment: CDR1 SGDLS and CDR2 YYNGEE. This CDR3 region has 15 residues. CDR3 amino acids: CVSSVLATNTGELFF. The CDR3 DNA reads TGTGTCAGCAGCGTACTAGCGACGAACACCGGGGAGCTGTTTTTT.

This clonotype was observed many times. This chain joins TRBV11-2 and TRBJ2-3; the match to TRBD1 covers 9 bases. Unmatched junction bases numbered 3, after V lost 1 base and J lost 4 bases. Germline V gives CDR1 SGHAT, CDR2 FQNNGV. This CDR3 is built from 15 residues. DNA of the CDR3: TGTGCCAGCAGCTTAGGACAGGGGGGCGCAGATACGCAGTATTTT. Translating it yields CASSLGQGGADTQYF.

At least ten counts were recorded for this clonotype. The chain links TRBV27 to TRBJ2-7; D might be TRBD2 (6 bases). CDR3 length: 18 amino acids. In germline, CDR1 is MNHEY, CDR2 SMNVEV (reference sequence). Trimming pared 2 bases from V and 0 bases from J, leaving 20 bases between. CDR3 DNA sequence: TGTGCCAGCAGTTTAAGGTTCGGCGGGACCTACCACTCCTACGAGCAGTACTTC. This translates into CASSLRFGGTYHSYEQYF.

This clonotype was observed at least ten times. The rearrangement joins TRBV5-4 to TRBJ1-1; perhaps TRBD1 as D (5 bases). V lost 5 bases and J lost 0, with 20 bases in between. CDR3 length: 17 amino acids. Germline CDR1 and CDR2: SGHNT and YYREEE (reference sequence). CDR3 in amino acids: CASRRGGRGPMNTEAFF. The CDR3 DNA reads TGTGCCAGCAGAAGAGGTGGGAGGGGACCGATGAACACTGAAGCTTTCTTT. Variable domain in full (rest from reference TRBV5-4 and TRBJ1-1): ETGVTQSPTHLIKTRGQQVTLRCSSQSGHNTVSWYQQALGQGPQFIFQYYREEENGRGNFPPRFSGLQFPNYSSELNVNALELDDSALYLCASRRGGRGPMNTEAFFGQGTRLTVV.

This clonotype was observed many times. The J gene is TRBJ2-7, the V gene TRBV12-3 or TRBV12-4, with 8 bases matching TRBD2. V lost 3 bases to trimming and J lost 3 bases; unmatched junction nucleotides: 1. The CDR3 is 13 amino acids. The CDR3 loop reads CASSFAGGYEQYF. CDR3 coding DNA: TGTGCCAGCAGTTTTGCGGGAGGCTACGAGCAGTACTTC.

The chain has TRBV7-6 and TRBJ2-7, with a possible D match to TRBD1 (6 bases). Trimming pared 8 bases from V and 2 bases from J, leaving 13 bases between. CDR1 SGHVS and CDR2 FNYEAQ come from the germline V gene. This CDR3 spans 13 amino acids. CDR3 amino acids: CASAQGTPYEQYF. For the CDR3, the DNA is TGTGCCAGCGCCCAGGGGACACCCTACGAGCAGTACTTC.

The table lists this clonotype with many counts. J is TRBJ2-1 and V is TRBV27; TRBD2 agrees at 11 bases. The CDR3 loop spans 18 amino acids. Germline V gene sequence: CDR1 MNHEY, CDR2 SMNVEV (reference sequence). Trimming took 4 bases from V and 3 from J; bases not matched to a gene: 11. In DNA, the CDR3 is TGTGCCAGCAGTTCCCGGACTAGCGGGCCACCGCGCTACAATGAGCAGTTCTTC. Translation gives CASSSRTSGPPRYNEQFF.

The chain links TRBV6-2 or TRBV6-3 to TRBJ2-3, with 14 bases matching TRBD2. The V gene's germline CDR1 is MNHEY and CDR2 SVGEGT. The V and J ends lost 8 bases and 3 bases, in that order; junction bases with no gene match: 7. This CDR3 has 16 amino acids. The DNA of the CDR3 is TGTGCCAGCCGGCCCGGGACTAGCGGGAGAACAGATACGCAGTATTTT. Its protein product is CASRPGTSGRTDTQYF.

This clonotype came up a few times. The rearrangement uses TRBV11-2 and TRBJ1-1; D is perhaps TRBD1 (6 bases). This CDR3 comprises 14 residues. CDR1 is SGHAT and CDR2 is FQNNGV in the germline V gene. The V end lost 6 bases, the J end lost 1 base, and 12 bases lay between the germline ends. CDR3 protein: CASRPLDRNTEAFF. The DNA for the CDR3 is TGTGCCAGCAGACCCCTGGACAGGAACACTGAAGCTTTCTTT. Looking up the rest from reference TRBV11-2 and TRBJ1-1 gives the full variable domain: EAGVAQSPRYKIIEKRQSVAFWCNPISGHATLYWYQQILGQGPKLLIQFQNNGVVDDSQLPKDRFSAERLKGVDSTLKIQPAKLEDSAVYLCASRPLDRNTEAFFGQGTRLTVV.

J is TRBJ2-2 and V is TRBV20-1; 7 bases match TRBD1. V lost 3 bases to trimming and J lost 6 bases; unmatched junction nucleotides: 4. The length of the CDR3 is 13 residues. Germline V lookup: CDR1 DFQATT, CDR2 SNEGSKA (reference sequence). The CDR3 spells CSARIRGSGELFF. CDR3 DNA: TGCAGTGCTAGGATCAGGGGGTCCGGGGAGCTGTTTTTT.

In this sample, this clonotype turned up many times. The chain has TRBV5-1 and TRBJ2-7; the D gene is possibly TRBD1 (6 bases). Germline values: CDR1 SGHRS, CDR2 YFSETQ. Trimming took off 4 bases at V and 0 bases at J, with 8 bases between the two ends. There are 13 residues in the CDR3. Written as DNA, the CDR3 is TGCGCCAGCAGCAACAGGGCCTCCTACGAGCAGTACTTC. Protein product: CASSNRASYEQYF.

This clonotype was observed a handful of times. The V and J genes are TRBV11-2 and TRBJ2-1, with D possibly TRBD2 on 5 matching bases. Trimming took 5 bases from V and 1 from J, leaving 24 bases between them. Germline V gene data show CDR1 as SGHAT and CDR2 as FQNNGV. The CDR3 runs to 19 residues. In DNA form, the CDR3 reads TGTGCCAGCAGCGCACCCCCTTATCGCGGAGGAGTTTCCTACAATGAGCAGTTCTTC. Translated: CASSAPPYRGGVSYNEQFF. The full variable domain, with the rest looked up from reference TRBV11-2 and TRBJ2-1, is EAGVAQSPRYKIIEKRQSVAFWCNPISGHATLYWYQQILGQGPKLLIQFQNNGVVDDSQLPKDRFSAERLKGVDSTLKIQPAKLEDSAVYLCASSAPPYRGGVSYNEQFFGPGTRLTVL.

The CDR3 loop is CASSQEALAGGPDTQYF. The CDR3 nucleotides read TGTGCCAGCAGCCAAGAAGCCCTAGCGGGAGGCCCAGATACGCAGTATTTT. This chain joins TRBV4-2 and TRBJ2-3; 11 nucleotides align to TRBD2. V trimming: 0 bases; J trimming: 4 bases; junction bases outside the gene matches: 6. Germline assignment: CDR1 LGHNA and CDR2 YNFKEQ. This CDR3 has 17 residues.